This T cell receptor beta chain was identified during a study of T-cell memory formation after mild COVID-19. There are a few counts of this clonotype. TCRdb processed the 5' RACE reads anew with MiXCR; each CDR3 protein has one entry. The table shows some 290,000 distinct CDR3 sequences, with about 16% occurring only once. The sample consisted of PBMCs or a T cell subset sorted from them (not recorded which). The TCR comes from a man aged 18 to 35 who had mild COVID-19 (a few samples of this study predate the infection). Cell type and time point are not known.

CDR3 nucleotides: TGTGCCAGCAGTGTGGACCAAGAGACCCAGTACTTC. Its protein product is CASSVDQETQYF. The rearrangement links TRBV2 to TRBJ2-5; D gene ambiguous. V dropped 4 bases and J dropped 0 bases, with 3 bases sitting between them. The V gene's germline CDR1 is SNHLY and CDR2 FYNNEI. The CDR3 totals 12 residues.